One T cell receptor (beta chain) is described in this entry. This entry belongs to a study of shared clonotypes between healthy human individuals. It was CD45RO-negative cells, positively selected for CCR7, that made up naive CD8 cells, with terminally differentiated effector memory CD45RA+ cells excluded. The assay was immunoSEQ multiplex PCR, and TCRdb's table has in-frame clones only and misses some. The sample has over 800,000 clones, about 91% seen once. The receptor was isolated from a man aged 25 to 40 in good health. Material for sequencing was naive CD8+ T cells sorted from blood.

In DNA form, the CDR3 reads TGTGCCAGCAGCCTGCCCCCGGGACAGGGGAGCCATGAGCAGTTCTTC. Its translation is CASSLPPGQGSHEQFF. This chain uses TRBV13 with TRBJ2-1, with 10 positions matching TRBD1. The CDR3 runs to 16 residues. Germline values: CDR1 PRHDT, CDR2 FYEKMQ (reference sequence). Trimming at V came to 5 bases and at J to 8 bases, leaving 12 bases not matched to a gene.